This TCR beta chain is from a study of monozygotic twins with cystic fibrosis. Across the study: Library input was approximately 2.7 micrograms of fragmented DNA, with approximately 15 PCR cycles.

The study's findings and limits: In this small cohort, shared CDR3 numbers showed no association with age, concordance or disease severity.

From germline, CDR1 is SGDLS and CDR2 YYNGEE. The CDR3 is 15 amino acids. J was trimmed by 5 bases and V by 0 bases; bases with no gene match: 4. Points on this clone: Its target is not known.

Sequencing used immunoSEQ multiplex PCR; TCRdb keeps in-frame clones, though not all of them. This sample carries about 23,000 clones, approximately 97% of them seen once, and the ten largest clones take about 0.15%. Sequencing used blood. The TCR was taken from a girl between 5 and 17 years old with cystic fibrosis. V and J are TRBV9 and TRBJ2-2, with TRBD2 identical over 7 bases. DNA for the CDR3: TGTGCCAGCAGCGTAGCAGGGAGGGTAACCGGGGAGCTGTTTTTT. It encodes CASSVAGRVTGELFF.